One and the same sample provided the 2 T cell receptor beta chains below, sequenced in a study of high-grade serous ovarian cancer treatment subgroups. Here immunoSEQ multiplex PCR was the method, and the copy in TCRdb shows in-frame clones only, minus some. The sample has about 5,500 clones; around 82% are singletons. Tumor tissue was taken before any definitive surgery or chemotherapy was given. Material: tumor tissue. These receptors all stem from a human donor with high-grade serous ovarian cancer.

The chain links TRBV7-2 to TRBJ1-5; no clear D gene. CDR3 length equals 12 residues. Trimming left V 5 bases short and J 6 bases short, with 8 bases between. From germline, CDR1 is SGHTA and CDR2 FQGNSA. The CDR3 is CASSHVSQPQHF. In nucleotides, the CDR3 is TGTGCCAGCAGCCATGTGAGTCAGCCCCAGCATTTT.

In the case of this clone: A junction end diverges from the germline sequence, so it may reflect a read error. The chain recombines TRBV7-9 with TRBJ1-2; D call uncertain. This CDR3 is built from 12 residues. Germline CDR1 is SEHNR and CDR2 is FQNEAQ (reference sequence). The CDR3 coding sequence is TGTGCCAGCGGCTTAGCGGCCTATGGCTACACCTTC. Translation gives CASGLAAYGYTF.